Shown below are 28 T cell receptor beta chains from a single sample sequenced in a study of identifying expanded T cells in peripheral blood. Only in-frame clones appear in the TCRdb table, and some are missing; sequencing was by immunoSEQ multiplex PCR. This sample has around 60,000 clones, with roughly four fifths found just once. The sample consisted of blood. The receptors stem from a person between 18 and 75 years old in good health.

This clone has just one count. In the same sample, other DNA sequences code for this CDR3. V is TRBV5-4 and J is TRBJ2-3, with 7 bases that match TRBD2. Trimming took 4 bases from V and 0 from J; bases not matched to a gene: 5. CDR3 length: 15 amino acids. From germline, CDR1 is SGHNT and CDR2 YYREEE (reference sequence). CDR3 residues: CASSRSGASTDTQYF. The CDR3 DNA is TGTGCCAGCAGCCGAAGCGGGGCTAGCACAGATACGCAGTATTTT.

The chain couples TRBV5-1 to TRBJ1-1; D is unresolved. The length of the CDR3 is 15 residues. V lost 4 bases to trimming and J lost 2 bases, with 15 bases between them. Germline V lookup: CDR1 SGHRS, CDR2 YFSETQ. Here the CDR3 DNA reads TGCGCCAGCAGCCCCATTTTGGGAGGAAACACTGAAGCTTTCTTT. This sequence encodes CASSPILGGNTEAFF.

This clone has only a few counts. V gene TRBV2 combines with J gene TRBJ1-5; D ambiguous. V was clipped by 6 bases and J by 3 bases, with 9 bases between them. The CDR3 spans 13 residues. CDR1 is SNHLY, CDR2 FYNNEI, per germline. This CDR3 reads CASRNSYNQPQHF. CDR3 sequence (DNA): TGTGCCAGCAGAAACAGCTACAATCAGCCCCAGCATTTT.

J is TRBJ2-5 and V is TRBV30; D tentatively fits TRBD1 or TRBD2 (6 bases each). This CDR3 region has 15 residues. The germline V gene encodes CDR1 GTSNPN and CDR2 SVGIG (reference sequence). Between the trimmed V and J ends, which lost 2 bases and 2 bases, there was a span of 15 bases. In nucleotides, the CDR3 is TGTGCCTGGAGTATCTCTGGGGGGCTGCAAGAGACCCAGTACTTC. Residues: CAWSISGGLQETQYF.

The chain uses TRBV11-3 and TRBJ2-5; perhaps TRBD2 as D (7 bases). Trimming took 3 bases from V and 5 from J, leaving 16 bases between them. This CDR3 has 15 amino acids. The V gene's germline CDR1 is SGHNT and CDR2 YENEEA. The DNA for the CDR3 is TGTGCCAGCAGCTTGGGGGCGGGAGTGGCGGAGACCCAGTACTTC. The encoded protein is CASSLGAGVAETQYF.

The V and J genes are TRBV25-1 and TRBJ2-5; the match to TRBD1 covers 7 bases. After removal of 4 bases from V and 4 bases from J, the junction contained 3 bases not matched to a gene. Germline V gene lookup returns CDR1 MGHDK and CDR2 SYGVNS. There are 13 residues in the CDR3. CDR3 nucleotides: TGTGCCAGCAGTGTCCGACAGGGAGAGACCCAGTACTTC. It specifies CASSVRQGETQYF.

The V and J genes are TRBV18 and TRBJ2-1; 12 bases match TRBD2. The CDR3 is made up of 16 amino acids. Germline CDR1 is KGHSH and CDR2 is LQKENI. V was pared by 2 bases and J by 3 bases, with 2 bases of the junction left unmatched. CDR3 region: CASSPKTSGSYNEQFF. The CDR3 DNA is TGTGCCAGCTCACCAAAGACTAGCGGGAGCTACAATGAGCAGTTCTTC.

There are a few counts of this clone. The gene calls are TRBV7-9 and TRBJ1-3; tentatively, D is TRBD1 (6 bases). The V end lost 2 bases, the J end lost 4 bases, and 15 bases lay between the germline ends. Germline values: CDR1 SEHNR, CDR2 FQNEAQ (reference sequence). The CDR3 covers 16 residues. The CDR3 nucleotides are TGTGCCAGCAGCTTAACTTCCAGGGGCGAAGGAAACACCATATATTTT. It yields the protein CASSLTSRGEGNTIYF.

The chain employs TRBV11-2 and TRBJ2-7, with D uncertain. The CDR3 has 15 amino acids. Trimming shortened V by 0 bases and J by 1 base, and 10 bases separated the two germline ends. Per germline, CDR1 SGHAT and CDR2 FQNNGV. The CDR3: CASSLESSPSYEQYF. Written as DNA, the CDR3 is TGTGCCAGCAGCTTAGAATCGTCTCCGTCCTACGAGCAGTACTTC. The complete variable domain, with remaining parts taken from reference TRBV11-2 and TRBJ2-7, reads EAGVAQSPRYKIIEKRQSVAFWCNPISGHATLYWYQQILGQGPKLLIQFQNNGVVDDSQLPKDRFSAERLKGVDSTLKIQPAKLEDSAVYLCASSLESSPSYEQYFGPGTRLTVT.

The table lists this clone with a few counts. The rearrangement links TRBV6-5 to TRBJ1-2; TRBD1 agrees at 10 bases. The V and J ends lost 4 bases and 5 bases, in that order; junction bases with no gene match: 10. Germline-derived CDR1 and CDR2 are MNHEY and SVGAGI. The CDR3 sequence is 16 residues long. As DNA, the CDR3 is TGTGCCAGCAGTTTCCCGACAGGGGGCATGGGTTATGGCTACACCTTC. This encodes CASSFPTGGMGYGYTF.

This clone has just a few counts. This chain uses TRBV9 with TRBJ2-7, with 10 nucleotides matching TRBD1. This CDR3 is 15 amino acids long. After removal of 3 bases from V and 5 bases from J, the junction contained 8 bases not matched to a gene. Germline V gene lookup returns CDR1 SGDLS and CDR2 YYNGEE. The chain's CDR3 is CASSAWDRGLHEQYF. CDR3 DNA: TGTGCCAGCAGCGCTTGGGACAGGGGTCTACACGAGCAGTACTTC.

V is TRBV30 and J is TRBJ2-1; 13 positions agree with TRBD2. Looked up from germline, CDR1 is GTSNPN and CDR2 is SVGIG (reference sequence). The V gene end was trimmed by 3 bases and the J gene end by 5 bases; junction bases not matched to a gene: 4. There are 15 residues in the CDR3. The CDR3 region is CAWRLAGGFNNEQFF. CDR3 nucleotide sequence: TGTGCCTGGAGACTAGCGGGGGGGTTCAACAATGAGCAGTTCTTC.

The DNA for the CDR3 is TGTGCCACTAGAGCGGGACAGGGGACCCTGAACACTGAAGCTTTCTTT. As protein: CATRAGQGTLNTEAFF. The rearrangement links TRBV19 to TRBJ1-1, with 10 bases identical to TRBD1. In germline, CDR1 is LNHDA, CDR2 SQIVND (reference sequence). Trimming removed 10 bases from V and 0 bases from J; junction bases left unmatched: 11. The CDR3 length is 16 residues.

The chain links TRBV7-2 to TRBJ2-7; the match to TRBD2 covers 8 bases. The CDR3 sequence is 17 residues long. Losses at the gene ends were 5 bases for V and 9 bases for J; bases not matched to a gene: 21. Germline V CDR1 and CDR2: SGHTA, FQGNSA. CDR3 amino acids: CASSTSGPRLGLQGQYF. The CDR3, as DNA: TGTGCCAGCAGCACTAGCGGTCCAAGGCTGGGCTTACAGGGGCAGTACTTC.

The chain has TRBV9 and TRBJ1-2; no definite D call. V was pared by 0 bases and J by 8 bases, with 14 bases between. The CDR3 runs 14 residues. CDR1 and CDR2 from the germline V gene are SGDLS and YYNGEE. CDR3 bases: TGTGCCAGCAGCGTAGGGTCGAAGGGAGGGGGCTACACCTTC. As protein: CASSVGSKGGGYTF.

The chain couples TRBV19 to TRBJ2-5, with 10 positions matching TRBD1. Per the germline V gene, CDR1 is LNHDA and CDR2 is SQIVND (reference sequence). Trimming removed 8 bases from V and 4 bases from J; junction bases left unmatched: 7. The CDR3 spans 14 residues. This CDR3 reads CASGRQGALETQYF. CDR3 nucleotides: TGTGCCAGTGGTAGACAGGGGGCTCTAGAGACCCAGTACTTC. The whole variable domain, remainder taken from reference TRBV19 and TRBJ2-5, is DGGITQSPKYLFRKEGQNVTLSCEQNLNHDAMYWYRQDPGQGLRLIYYSQIVNDFQKGDIAEGYSVSREKKESFPLTVTSAQKNPTAFYLCASGRQGALETQYFGPGTRLLVL.

The chain has TRBV5-1 and TRBJ2-7; maybe TRBD1 (6 bases). The germline V gene has CDR1 SGHRS and CDR2 YFSETQ. V shed 0 bases and J shed 6 bases, with 16 bases lying between them. The CDR3 sequence is 15 residues long. The CDR3 nucleotides are TGCGCCAGCAGCTTGGGGCAGGGGTTCACTTCCGAGCAGTACGTC. It yields the protein CASSLGQGFTSEQYV.

This clone showed up just once. The chain uses TRBV29-1 and TRBJ1-2; 9 bases align to TRBD1. The CDR3 covers 13 residues. CDR1 and CDR2 from the germline V gene are SQVTM and ANQGSEA. V lost 6 bases and J lost 2; bases outside the gene matches: 4. CDR3 sequence: CSVTGGQNYGYTF. Here the CDR3 DNA reads TGCAGCGTGACAGGGGGACAAAACTATGGCTACACCTTC. The full variable domain, with the rest looked up from reference TRBV29-1 and TRBJ1-2, is SAVISQKPSRDICQRGTSLTIQCQVDSQVTMMFWYRQQPGQSLTLIATANQGSEATYESGFVIDKFPISRPNLTFSTLTVSNMSPEDSSIYLCSVTGGQNYGYTFGSGTRLTVV.

This clone was observed once. The V and J genes are TRBV2 and TRBJ2-7; TRBD2 matches at 10 bases. Germline assignment: CDR1 SNHLY and CDR2 FYNNEI. The CDR3 runs to 15 residues. The trim removed 6 bases at V and 3 bases at J, leaving 8 bases unmatched. CDR3 bases: TGTGCCAGCAGATGCCTAGCGGGAGTGTTCTACGAGCAGTACTTC. Protein product: CASRCLAGVFYEQYF.

This clone has just a few counts. This chain connects TRBV11-2 to TRBJ2-5; D is undetermined. V was shortened by 3 bases and J by 5 bases, with 16 bases between the two germline ends. There are 15 residues in the CDR3. Per the germline V gene, CDR1 is SGHAT and CDR2 is FQNNGV. Written as DNA, the CDR3 is TGTGCCAGCAGCTTCGCTCGGGCGAATCCGGAGACCCAGTACTTC. Amino acid sequence: CASSFARANPETQYF.

CDR3 sequence: CASSLSGPNEKLFF. CDR3 bases: TGTGCCAGCAGCTTGTCCGGACCTAATGAAAAACTGTTTTTT. The rearrangement uses TRBV5-4 and TRBJ1-4, with D uncertain. Trimming left V 1 base short and J 3 bases short, with 7 bases between. The CDR3 has 14 amino acids. Germline CDR1 and CDR2: SGHNT and YYREEE (reference sequence). Full variable domain (remainder filled in from reference TRBV5-4 and TRBJ1-4): ETGVTQSPTHLIKTRGQQVTLRCSSQSGHNTVSWYQQALGQGPQFIFQYYREEENGRGNFPPRFSGLQFPNYSSELNVNALELDDSALYLCASSLSGPNEKLFFGSGTQLSVL.

This clone was seen only once. This chain joins TRBV30 and TRBJ2-1; TRBD2 matches 7 bases. The CDR3 consists of 13 residues. Germline V gives CDR1 GTSNPN, CDR2 SVGIG (reference sequence). The V segment lost 5 bases and the J segment 4 bases; nucleotides outside the gene matches: 5. CDR3 sequence reads: CAWCRGGYNEQFF. The CDR3 DNA reads TGTGCCTGGTGCCGGGGAGGGTACAATGAGCAGTTCTTC.

The chain has TRBV6-1 and TRBJ2-1; TRBD1 might be the D (6 bases). With 2 bases removed from V and 12 bases from J, the gap between germline ends came to 11 bases. The CDR3 is 12 residues long. Germline values: CDR1 MNHNS, CDR2 SASEGT. DNA for the CDR3: TGTGCCAGCAGTGAAACAGGGCGTGGGCAGTTCTTC. It translates to CASSETGRGQFF.

With regard to this clone: A junction boundary mismatches the germline segment, possibly from a read error. The rearrangement links TRBV6-1 to TRBJ1-1; D is perhaps TRBD1 (5 bases). CDR3 length: 12 amino acids. From germline, CDR1 is MNHNS and CDR2 SASEGT. CDR3 coding DNA: TGTGCCGGAGGGGAAGGGAACGCTGAAGCTTTCTTT. This gives the protein CAGGEGNAEAFF.

The chain couples TRBV6-5 to TRBJ1-2, with 8 bases identical to TRBD1. CDR3 length: 15 amino acids. V shed 5 bases, J shed 4 bases, and the junction held 9 bases outside the gene matches. Per germline, CDR1 MNHEY and CDR2 SVGAGI. The CDR3 reads CASSPGTGSSYGYTF. The DNA for the CDR3 is TGTGCCAGCAGTCCCGGGACAGGCTCTTCCTATGGCTACACCTTC.

The chain recombines TRBV2 with TRBJ1-2; 9 bases map to TRBD1. Germline-derived CDR1 and CDR2 are SNHLY and FYNNEI. This CDR3 contains 16 residues. V trimming: 4 bases; J trimming: 4 bases; junction bases outside the gene matches: 10. The CDR3 DNA reads TGTGCCAGCAGTGGACTTTCGGGACAGGGTGTCTATGGCTACACCTTC. This gives the protein CASSGLSGQGVYGYTF.

The chain combines TRBV5-1 with TRBJ2-7; 9 bases fit TRBD2. The CDR3 contains 14 residues. CDR1 SGHRS and CDR2 YFSETQ come from the germline V gene. J lost 6 bases, V lost 0 bases, and 4 bases had no gene match. Here the CDR3 reads CASSLEGLAREQYF. CDR3 in DNA: TGCGCCAGCAGCTTGGAGGGACTAGCTCGCGAGCAGTACTTC. The full variable domain, completed using reference TRBV5-1 and TRBJ2-7, is KAGVTQTPRYLIKTRGQQVTLSCSPISGHRSVSWYQQTPGQGLQFLFEYFSETQRNKGNFPGRFSGRQFSNSRSEMNVSTLELGDSALYLCASSLEGLAREQYFGPGTRLTVT.

The chain uses TRBV6-5 and TRBJ2-5; TRBD1 might be the D (6 bases). Germline values: CDR1 MNHEY, CDR2 SVGAGI. V was shortened by 5 bases and J by 5 bases, with 15 bases between the two germline ends. The CDR3 contains 14 residues. CDR3 sequence (DNA): TGTGCCAGCAGTCCTACAGGGTGGGGGGAGACCCAGTACTTC. Protein product: CASSPTGWGETQYF.